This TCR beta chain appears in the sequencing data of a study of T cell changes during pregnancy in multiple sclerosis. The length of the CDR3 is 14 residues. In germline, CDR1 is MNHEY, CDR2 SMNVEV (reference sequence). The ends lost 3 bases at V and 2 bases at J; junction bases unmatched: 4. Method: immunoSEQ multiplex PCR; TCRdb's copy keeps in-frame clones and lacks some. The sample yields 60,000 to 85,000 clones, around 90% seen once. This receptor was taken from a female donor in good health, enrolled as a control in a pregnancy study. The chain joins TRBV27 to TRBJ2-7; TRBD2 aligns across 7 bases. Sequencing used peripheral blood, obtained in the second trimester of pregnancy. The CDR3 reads CASSFSSGPYEQYF. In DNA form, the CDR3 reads TGTGCCAGCAGTTTTTCTAGCGGACCCTACGAGCAGTACTTC.